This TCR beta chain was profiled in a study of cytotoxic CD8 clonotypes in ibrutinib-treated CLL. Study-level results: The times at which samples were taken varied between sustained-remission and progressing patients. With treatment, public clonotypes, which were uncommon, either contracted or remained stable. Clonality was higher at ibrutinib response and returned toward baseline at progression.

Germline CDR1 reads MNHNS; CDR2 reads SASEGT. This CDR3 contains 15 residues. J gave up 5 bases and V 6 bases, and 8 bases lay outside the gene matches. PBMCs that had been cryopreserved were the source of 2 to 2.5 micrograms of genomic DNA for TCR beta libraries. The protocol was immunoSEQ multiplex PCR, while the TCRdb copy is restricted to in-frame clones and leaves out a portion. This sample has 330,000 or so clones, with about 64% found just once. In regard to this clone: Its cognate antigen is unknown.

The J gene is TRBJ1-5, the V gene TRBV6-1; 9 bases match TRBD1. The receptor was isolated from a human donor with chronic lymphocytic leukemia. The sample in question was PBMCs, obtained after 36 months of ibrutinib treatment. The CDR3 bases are TGTGCCAGCAGATGGGAGGGACAGGGCCATCAGCCCCAGCATTTT. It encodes CASRWEGQGHQPQHF.